One T cell receptor (beta chain) is described in this entry. As yet, its antigen is unknown. This sample stems from a study of T cell responses to AZD1222 COVID-19 vaccine. General study points: Seropositive status at baseline applied to only 5 to 7 AZD1222 recipients. Nearly half of spike-specific TCRs reportedly target variant regions that are unmutated in the B.1.351 and B.1.1.7 variants.

Libraries were prepared by immunoSEQ multiplex PCR; TCRdb keeps only in-frame clonotypes and omits some of them. This repertoire shows some 90,000 clones, around 85% found once; its top ten account for roughly 7.9%. The starting material was peripheral blood, obtained on day 0 of AZD1222 vaccination. The source of this sequence is an adult in good health.

This CDR3 is CASNLAGVENEQFF. CDR3 coding DNA: TGTGCCAGCAATCTGGCGGGAGTTGAAAATGAGCAGTTCTTC. The chain employs TRBV7-9 and TRBJ2-1; TRBD2 matches at 7 bases. Germline assignment: CDR1 SEHNR and CDR2 FQNEAQ (reference sequence). V gave up 7 bases and J gave up 7 bases; unmatched junction bases: 10. The CDR3 loop spans 14 amino acids.